This TCR beta chain is drawn from a study of tumor-infiltrating lymphocytes in primary liver carcinoma. Study summary: Roughly 3.5 to 7.13 million productive TCRbeta reads were obtained per sample, with similar numbers across tissue types. Study-level points and caveats: Tumor top-250-clone fraction significantly exceeded that of blood (p = 0.039).

Making TCR beta cDNA involved around 500 ng total RNA and a constant-region primer. Libraries of TCR beta came from three nested multiplex PCR rounds with slightly modified ARM-PCR. TRBV1-TRBV30 forward primers paired with a C-beta reverse primer drove the first two PCR rounds, 10 cycles each. TCRdb recomputed calls from the multiplex PCR reads with MiXCR, one row per CDR3 protein. The sample records 300,000 to 400,000 distinct CDR3 sequences, about 61% being singletons. J lost 6 bases, V lost 0 bases, and 4 bases had no gene match. There are 15 residues in the CDR3. Germline-derived CDR1 and CDR2 are GTSNPN and SVGIG (reference sequence). In addition to blood RNA drawn from unsorted whole blood, germline DNA was extracted. This clonotype has more than one count but fewer than ten. Its antigen remains unknown.

This chain joins TRBV30 and TRBJ2-2; 10 bases line up with TRBD2. The sequence was obtained from a man in his forties with primary liver carcinoma and hepatitis B virus infection. The sequenced sample was peripheral blood. As DNA, the CDR3 is TGTGCCTGGAGTGTTAACCTAGCGGGAGCCGGGGAGCTGTTTTTT. As protein: CAWSVNLAGAGELFF.